Following are 32 T cell receptor beta chains from one sample sequenced in a study of T-cell memory formation after mild COVID-19. TCRdb reprocessed the 5' RACE reads via MiXCR and lists one record per CDR3 protein. The sample consists of a few hundred thousand distinct CDR3 sequences, around 20% of them appearing once. Sequenced sample: PBMCs or a T cell subset sorted from them (not recorded which). The receptors come from an adult woman who had mild COVID-19 (a few samples of this study predate the infection). Cell type and time point are not known.

The rearrangement uses TRBV7-3 and TRBJ1-5; D not certain. CDR3 size: 17 residues. CDR1 is SGHTA, CDR2 FQGTGA, per germline. Trimming took 5 bases from V and 0 from J, leaving 17 bases between them. The CDR3 reads CASSRNPRADSNQPQHF. The CDR3 region has the DNA TGTGCCAGCAGCCGAAACCCTAGGGCGGATAGCAATCAGCCCCAGCATTTT.

The genes are TRBV6-5 and TRBJ1-6, with D perhaps TRBD1 (6 bases). Trimming shortened V by 6 bases and J by 10 bases, and 25 bases separated the two germline ends. CDR3 length: 17 amino acids. In germline, CDR1 is MNHEY, CDR2 SVGAGI. The CDR3 DNA sequence: TGTGCCAGCAGGCCCGCAACAGGGATGCTACCTGGATCACCCCTCCACTTT. Residues: CASRPATGMLPGSPLHF.

This clonotype was seen a handful of times. This sequence joins TRBV5-5 and TRBJ1-5; D not resolved. The V gene lost 0 bases and the J gene lost 3 bases, with 4 bases spanning the gap. From germline, CDR1 is SGHKS and CDR2 YYEKEE (reference sequence). The CDR3 sequence is 13 residues long. DNA of the CDR3: TGTGCCAGCAGCTTGGATGCCAATCAGCCCCAGCATTTT. Residues: CASSLDANQPQHF.

The rearrangement links TRBV5-1 to TRBJ1-4; no reliable D call. V was pared by 6 bases and J by 5 bases, with 14 bases between. Per germline, CDR1 SGHRS and CDR2 YFSETQ. The CDR3 totals 14 residues. CDR3 region: CASKGGMENEKLFF. The CDR3 nucleotides read TGCGCCAGCAAGGGAGGGATGGAAAATGAAAAACTGTTTTTT.

The V call is TRBV27, the J call TRBJ1-1, with unresolved D. The V gene lost 6 bases and the J gene lost 1 base, with 6 bases spanning the gap. Germline V gives CDR1 MNHEY, CDR2 SMNVEV (reference sequence). There are 12 residues in the CDR3. CDR3 nucleotide sequence: TGTGCCAGCAGAAGACAGAACACTGAAGCTTTCTTT. Translation: CASRRQNTEAFF.

This rearrangement joins TRBV20-1 to TRBJ1-5; D is unclear. V dropped 2 bases and J dropped 5 bases, with 16 bases sitting between them. In germline, CDR1 is DFQATT, CDR2 SNEGSKA (reference sequence). This CDR3 has 15 residues. The CDR3 DNA follows: TGCAGTGCTAGAAGGGCAGTCATCCCCGATCAGCCCCAGCATTTT. Translating gives CSARRAVIPDQPQHF.

The gene calls are TRBV20-1 and TRBJ2-7; 8 positions agree with TRBD2. The V gene end was trimmed by 0 bases and the J gene end by 0 bases; junction bases not matched to a gene: 4. This CDR3 is 15 amino acids long. Germline assignment: CDR1 DFQATT and CDR2 SNEGSKA (reference sequence). The CDR3 DNA is TGCAGTGCTAGAGACGGCGGGGGGTTCTCCTACGAGCAGTACTTC. Its translation is CSARDGGGFSYEQYF.

There are a few counts of this clonotype. V gene TRBV6-5 combines with J gene TRBJ2-1, with D possibly being TRBD1 (5 bases). The germline V gene encodes CDR1 MNHEY and CDR2 SVGAGI. The CDR3 is 14 amino acids. V was cut by 6 bases and J by 3 bases, with 12 bases left in between. The CDR3 sequence is CASSPGLIYNEQFF. The CDR3, as DNA: TGTGCCAGCAGCCCAGGGTTAATCTACAATGAGCAGTTCTTC.

In its sample, this clonotype was seen a few times. The chain employs TRBV18 and TRBJ2-1; weak D call: TRBD1 (6 bases). Germline V gene data show CDR1 as KGHSH and CDR2 as LQKENI. This CDR3 is built from 15 residues. Trimming took off 3 bases at V and 5 bases at J, with 14 bases between the two ends. CDR3 DNA sequence: TGTGCCAGCTCACCTGATGACAGGCCTGACAATGAGCAGTTCTTC. Translating it yields CASSPDDRPDNEQFF.

The V gene is TRBV6-1, the J gene TRBJ1-3; 8 bases are a match to TRBD1. CDR3 length: 15 amino acids. Germline CDR1 and CDR2: MNHNS and SASEGT. V was clipped by 4 bases and J by 3 bases; unmatched bases: 5. CDR3 sequence reads: CASSGDRGHGNTIYF. CDR3 bases: TGTGCCAGCAGTGGAGACAGGGGCCATGGAAACACCATATATTTT.

The chain has TRBV7-6 and TRBJ1-3, with D possibly matching TRBD1 (5 bases). CDR3 size: 15 residues. The germline CDR1 and CDR2 sequences are SGHVS and FNYEAQ. V was pared by 1 base and J by 4 bases, with 11 bases between. The CDR3 sequence is CASSLDFAGGNTIYF. As DNA, the CDR3 is TGTGCCAGCAGCTTAGATTTTGCAGGGGGAAACACCATATATTTT.

The chain couples TRBV9 to TRBJ2-7; 10 bases are a match to TRBD1. V trimming: 0 bases; J trimming: 2 bases; junction bases outside the gene matches: 5. The length of the CDR3 is 16 residues. Germline CDR1 and CDR2: SGDLS and YYNGEE. The CDR3 spells CASSVEGQGFTYEQYF. In nucleotides, the CDR3 is TGTGCCAGCAGCGTAGAGGGACAGGGGTTTACCTACGAGCAGTACTTC.

Only a few counts were recorded for this clonotype. The J gene is TRBJ2-2, the V gene TRBV12-3 or TRBV12-4, with D unclear. This CDR3 is 15 amino acids long. V lost 5 bases and J lost 4, with 14 bases in between. The DNA for the CDR3 is TGTGCCAGCAGTGGAGAAGGGCGAGGCACCGGGGAGCTGTTTTTT. This codes for CASSGEGRGTGELFF.

Written as DNA, the CDR3 is TGTGCCACCAGTGCTCAGGAGGTAGAAGCCACAGATACGCAGTATTTT. Protein sequence: CATSAQEVEATDTQYF. The V call is TRBV24-1, the J call TRBJ2-3, with D possibly TRBD2 on 5 matching bases. The CDR3 contains 16 residues. The V gene lost 5 bases and the J gene lost 2 bases, with 16 bases spanning the gap. CDR1 is KGHDR and CDR2 is SFDVKD in the germline V gene.

This chain uses TRBV6-2 or TRBV6-3 with TRBJ2-1; perhaps TRBD2 as D (5 bases). The germline V gene has CDR1 MNHEY and CDR2 SVGEGT. The CDR3 totals 14 residues. V was trimmed by 6 bases and J by 4 bases, leaving 13 bases between them. The chain's CDR3 is CASSRSGMYNEQFF. The CDR3 DNA follows: TGTGCCAGCAGCCGATCCGGGATGTACAATGAGCAGTTCTTC.

The rearrangement links TRBV5-1 to TRBJ2-2, with 9 bases aligning to TRBD1. The length of the CDR3 is 15 residues. J gave up 3 bases and V 2 bases, and 2 bases lay outside the gene matches. Germline V gene sequence: CDR1 SGHRS, CDR2 YFSETQ. Written as DNA, the CDR3 is TGCGCCAGCAGCTTACAGGGGGCCGACACCGGGGAGCTGTTTTTT. Translated, it gives CASSLQGADTGELFF.

The chain couples TRBV29-1 to TRBJ2-1, with a tentative D call TRBD2 (7 bases). The CDR3 covers 13 residues. V shed 7 bases and J shed 4 bases, with 14 bases lying between them. Germline CDR1 is SQVTM and CDR2 is ANQGSEA. The CDR3 DNA is TGCAGCGCAAGGGCGGGGGCGTACAATGAGCAGTTCTTC. It translates to CSARAGAYNEQFF.

This clonotype appeared a few times. The chain uses TRBV4-1 and TRBJ1-1, with D possibly being TRBD1 (5 bases). V lost 4 bases and J 3 bases, leaving 12 bases between the germline ends. This CDR3 comprises 14 residues. The V gene's germline CDR1 is MGHRA and CDR2 YSYEKL. DNA for the CDR3: TGCGCCAGCAGCCGGGGCCTGAAGGACACTGAAGCTTTCTTT. Its protein is CASSRGLKDTEAFF.

This clonotype came up a few times. J is TRBJ2-5 and V is TRBV29-1; D is tentatively TRBD1 or TRBD2 (5 bases each). CDR3 length: 13 residues. Trimming removed 7 bases from V and 1 base from J, with 13 bases in between. Germline V gene sequence: CDR1 SQVTM, CDR2 ANQGSEA. The CDR3 is CSGTGTLQETQYF. CDR3 bases: TGCAGCGGGACCGGGACGCTCCAAGAGACCCAGTACTTC.

A few counts support this clonotype. The gene calls are TRBV12-3 or TRBV12-4 and TRBJ2-7; D call uncertain. This CDR3 contains 13 residues. V was pared by 6 bases and J by 2 bases, with 11 bases between. The CDR3, as DNA: TGTGCCAGCAGGCTGGATCTGGCCTACGAGCAGTACTTC. This sequence encodes CASRLDLAYEQYF.

This clonotype has only a few counts. The gene calls are TRBV7-3 and TRBJ2-5; D unresolved. Germline loops: CDR1 SGHTA, CDR2 FQGTGA. V was shortened by 2 bases and J by 2 bases, with 6 bases between the two germline ends. CDR3 length equals 13 residues. In DNA form, the CDR3 reads TGTGCCAGCAGCTTACTGGCGCAAGAGACCCAGTACTTC. This translates into CASSLLAQETQYF.

The chain links TRBV11-2 to TRBJ1-1; 7 bases agree with TRBD1. CDR3 size: 14 residues. CDR1 SGHAT and CDR2 FQNNGV come from the germline V gene. With 5 bases clipped from V and 4 bases from J, the junction kept 7 bases outside the gene matches. The CDR3 region is CASSLLRQGTEAFF. For the CDR3, the DNA is TGTGCCAGCAGCCTCCTCAGACAGGGCACTGAAGCTTTCTTT.

This clonotype has only a few counts. The genes are TRBV29-1 and TRBJ2-7; 12 nucleotides align to TRBD2. The V gene's germline CDR1 is SQVTM and CDR2 ANQGSEA. This CDR3 spans 17 amino acids. Trimming cost V 6 bases and J 5 bases; bases outside gene matches: 17. This chain's CDR3 is CSVRGGLAGFTGHEQYF. The CDR3 nucleotides read TGCAGCGTGAGGGGTGGACTAGCGGGATTTACGGGCCACGAGCAGTACTTC.

A few counts support this clonotype. The chain joins TRBV7-8 to TRBJ2-7; D might be TRBD2 (7 bases). Germline lookup yields CDR1 SGHVS and CDR2 FQNEAQ. V lost 5 bases to trimming and J lost 3 bases, with 20 bases between them. This CDR3 has 16 amino acids. This CDR3 is CASSHPGGRAGYEQYF. DNA for the CDR3: TGTGCCAGCAGCCACCCCGGGGGGCGGGCGGGCTACGAGCAGTACTTC.

J is TRBJ2-5 and V is TRBV2; D unresolved. V gave up 4 bases and J gave up 1 base, with 7 bases separating them. The CDR3 has 13 amino acids. The V gene's germline CDR1 is SNHLY and CDR2 FYNNEI. The CDR3 here is CASSVRTQETQYF. The CDR3 coding sequence is TGTGCCAGCAGTGTGCGGACCCAAGAGACCCAGTACTTC.

The chain couples TRBV12-3 or TRBV12-4 to TRBJ2-1; 9 positions agree with TRBD1. The CDR3 loop spans 17 amino acids. The V gene end was trimmed by 6 bases and the J gene end by 5 bases; junction bases not matched to a gene: 14. CDR3 bases: TGTGCCAGCAGACTTAGGGGGTGGACAGGGGACCACAATGAGCAGTTCTTC. Translating gives CASRLRGWTGDHNEQFF.

Ten or more counts support this clonotype. This chain links TRBV25-1 with TRBJ1-6; D gene ambiguous. Germline V gives CDR1 MGHDK, CDR2 SYGVNS. V lost 0 bases, J lost 9 bases, and 6 bases lay in between. This CDR3 region has 13 residues. The CDR3 nucleotides read TGTGCCAGCAGTGAATATCGGGGTTCACCCCTCCACTTT. Its protein is CASSEYRGSPLHF.

This clonotype was detected ten times or more. The chain uses TRBV20-1 and TRBJ1-1; D is undetermined. The CDR3 length is 14 residues. V was shortened by 4 bases and J by 0 bases, with 12 bases between the two germline ends. Germline CDR1 reads DFQATT; CDR2 reads SNEGSKA (reference sequence). CDR3 bases: TGCAGTGCTAAAAATCCCGGTATGAACACTGAAGCTTTCTTT. Residues: CSAKNPGMNTEAFF.

This clonotype is a singleton in its sample. This rearrangement joins TRBV25-1 to TRBJ2-1, with a weak D call TRBD1 (5 bases). This CDR3 is 13 amino acids long. V lost 10 bases and J 7 bases, leaving 17 bases between the germline ends. Germline CDR1 and CDR2: MGHDK and SYGVNS. CDR3 in DNA: TGTGCCACCAGACAGAGAAGCAGGAATGAGCAGTTCTTC. The encoded protein is CATRQRSRNEQFF.

The gene calls are TRBV5-1 and TRBJ1-1; a possible D gene is TRBD1 (6 bases). The CDR3 has 15 residues. Germline loops: CDR1 SGHRS, CDR2 YFSETQ. Between the trimmed V and J ends, which lost 2 bases and 0 bases, there was a span of 11 bases. The chain's CDR3 is CASSLDRLLNTEAFF. CDR3 nucleotides: TGCGCCAGCAGCTTAGACAGGCTCCTGAACACTGAAGCTTTCTTT.

The rearrangement uses TRBV15 and TRBJ2-1, with 7 positions matching TRBD2. The CDR3 has 15 residues. Trimming took 3 bases from V and 2 from J; bases not matched to a gene: 4. Germline V gene lookup returns CDR1 LNHNV and CDR2 YYDKDF (reference sequence). This CDR3 is CATSSGREPYNEQFF. CDR3 DNA: TGTGCCACCAGCAGTGGGCGGGAGCCCTACAATGAGCAGTTCTTC.

The rearrangement joins TRBV7-9 to TRBJ2-1; D remains ambiguous. Germline values: CDR1 SEHNR, CDR2 FQNEAQ (reference sequence). The V end lost 5 bases, the J end lost 6 bases, and 17 bases lay between the germline ends. This CDR3 comprises 15 residues. Here the CDR3 DNA reads TGTGCCAGCAGCCCCACACCTGTCAGAAGCAATGAGCAGTTCTTC. Its protein is CASSPTPVRSNEQFF.